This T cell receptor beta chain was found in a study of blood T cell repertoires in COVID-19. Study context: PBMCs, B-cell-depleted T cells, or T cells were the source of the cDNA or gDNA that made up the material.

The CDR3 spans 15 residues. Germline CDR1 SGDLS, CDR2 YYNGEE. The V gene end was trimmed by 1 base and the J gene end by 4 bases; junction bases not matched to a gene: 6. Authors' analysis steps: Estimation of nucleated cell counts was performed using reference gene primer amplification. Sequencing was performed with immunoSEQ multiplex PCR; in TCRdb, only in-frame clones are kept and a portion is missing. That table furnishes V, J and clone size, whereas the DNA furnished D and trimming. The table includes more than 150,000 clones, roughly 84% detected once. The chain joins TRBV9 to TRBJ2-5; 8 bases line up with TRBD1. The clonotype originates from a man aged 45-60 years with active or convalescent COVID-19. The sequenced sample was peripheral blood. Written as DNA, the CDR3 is TGTGCCAGCAGCGTACAGGGGGCCGGAGGAGAGACCCAGTACTTC. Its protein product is CASSVQGAGGETQYF.